Here is one TCR beta chain with its context. V lost 4 bases and J 2 bases, leaving 12 bases between the germline ends. The V gene's germline CDR1 is SNHLY and CDR2 FYNNEI. The CDR3 has 14 residues. This entry is derived from a study of blood T cell repertoires in COVID-19. Study at large: Collection of acute and convalescent COVID-19 samples took place in the United States, Italy and Spain.

The data were produced by immunoSEQ multiplex PCR, yet TCRdb's version contains in-frame clones alone and is incomplete. The sample yields about 180,000 clones, around 88% seen once. The sample taken for sequencing was peripheral blood. This chain uses TRBV2 with TRBJ2-7; D unclear. This TCR was recovered from a woman aged 25 to 39 with acute or convalescent COVID-19. As DNA, the CDR3 is TGTGCCAGCAGTGCAGACCCCGGAGCCTACGAGCAGTACTTC. It yields the protein CASSADPGAYEQYF.